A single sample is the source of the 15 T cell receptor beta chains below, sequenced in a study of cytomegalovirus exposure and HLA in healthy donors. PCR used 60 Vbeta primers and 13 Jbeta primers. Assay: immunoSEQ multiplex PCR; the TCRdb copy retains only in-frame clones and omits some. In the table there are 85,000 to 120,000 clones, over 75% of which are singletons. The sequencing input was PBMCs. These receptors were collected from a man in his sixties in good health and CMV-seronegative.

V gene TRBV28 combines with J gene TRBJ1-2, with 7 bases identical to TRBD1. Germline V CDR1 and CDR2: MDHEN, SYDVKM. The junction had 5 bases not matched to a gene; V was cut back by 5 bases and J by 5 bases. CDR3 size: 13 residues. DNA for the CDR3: TGTGCCAGCAGTCCCGGACAGGAGTATGGCTACACCTTC. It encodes CASSPGQEYGYTF.

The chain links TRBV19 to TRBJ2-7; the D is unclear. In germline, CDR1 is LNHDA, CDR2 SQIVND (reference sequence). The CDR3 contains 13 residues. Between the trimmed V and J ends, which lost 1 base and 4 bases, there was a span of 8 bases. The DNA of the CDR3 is TGTGCCAGTAGTATAGCCCTCCTATACGAGCAGTACTTC. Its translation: CASSIALLYEQYF.

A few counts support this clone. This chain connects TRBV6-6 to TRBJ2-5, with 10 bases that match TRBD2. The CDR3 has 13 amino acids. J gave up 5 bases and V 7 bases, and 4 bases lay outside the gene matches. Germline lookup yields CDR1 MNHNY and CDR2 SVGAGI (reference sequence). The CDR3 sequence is CASTRLAGETQYF. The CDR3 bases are TGTGCCAGCACTCGACTAGCGGGTGAGACCCAGTACTTC.

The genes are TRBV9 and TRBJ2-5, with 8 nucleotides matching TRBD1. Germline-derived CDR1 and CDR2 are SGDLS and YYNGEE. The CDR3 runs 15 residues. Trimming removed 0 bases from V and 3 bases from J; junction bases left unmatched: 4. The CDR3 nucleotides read TGTGCCAGCAGCGTAGCGGACAGGGAAGAAGAGACCCAGTACTTC. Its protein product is CASSVADREEETQYF. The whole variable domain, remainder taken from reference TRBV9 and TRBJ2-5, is DSGVTQTPKHLITATGQRVTLRCSPRSGDLSVYWYQQSLDQGLQFLIQYYNGEERAKGNILERFSAQQFPDLHSELNLSSLELGDSALYFCASSVADREEETQYFGPGTRLLVL.

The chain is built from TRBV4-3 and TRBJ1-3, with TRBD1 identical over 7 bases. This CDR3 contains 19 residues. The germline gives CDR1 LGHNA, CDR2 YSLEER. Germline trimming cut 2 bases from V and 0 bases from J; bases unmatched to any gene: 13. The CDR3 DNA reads TGCGCCAGCAGCCAATACGGAGGGACAGCTACGATCTCTGGAAACACCATATATTTT. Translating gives CASSQYGGTATISGNTIYF.

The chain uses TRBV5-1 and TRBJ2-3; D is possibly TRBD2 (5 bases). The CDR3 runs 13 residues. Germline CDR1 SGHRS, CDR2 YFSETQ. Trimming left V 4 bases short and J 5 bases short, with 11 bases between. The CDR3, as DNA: TGCGCCAGCAGCGAGAATCGGGGAGATACGCAGTATTTT. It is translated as CASSENRGDTQYF. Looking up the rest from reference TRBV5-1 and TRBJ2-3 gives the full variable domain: KAGVTQTPRYLIKTRGQQVTLSCSPISGHRSVSWYQQTPGQGLQFLFEYFSETQRNKGNFPGRFSGRQFSNSRSEMNVSTLELGDSALYLCASSENRGDTQYFGPGTRLTVL.

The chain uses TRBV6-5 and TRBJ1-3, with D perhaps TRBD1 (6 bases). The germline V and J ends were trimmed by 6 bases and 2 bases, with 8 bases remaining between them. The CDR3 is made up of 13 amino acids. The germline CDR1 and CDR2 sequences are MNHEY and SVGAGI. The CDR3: CASRRTAGNTIYF. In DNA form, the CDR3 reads TGTGCCAGCAGAAGGACAGCTGGAAACACCATATATTTT.

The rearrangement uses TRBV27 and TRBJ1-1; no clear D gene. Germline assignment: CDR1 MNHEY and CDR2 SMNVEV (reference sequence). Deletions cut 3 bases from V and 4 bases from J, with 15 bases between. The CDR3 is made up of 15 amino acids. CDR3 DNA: TGTGCCAGCAGTTTTCGGCCCGCGGGGAGCACTGAAGCTTTCTTT. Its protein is CASSFRPAGSTEAFF.

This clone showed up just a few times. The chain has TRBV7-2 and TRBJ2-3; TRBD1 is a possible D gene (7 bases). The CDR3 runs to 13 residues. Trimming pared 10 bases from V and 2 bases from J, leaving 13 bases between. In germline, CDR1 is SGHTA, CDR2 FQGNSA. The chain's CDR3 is CATAGQITDTQYF. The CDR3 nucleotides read TGTGCCACCGCGGGACAGATCACAGATACGCAGTATTTT.

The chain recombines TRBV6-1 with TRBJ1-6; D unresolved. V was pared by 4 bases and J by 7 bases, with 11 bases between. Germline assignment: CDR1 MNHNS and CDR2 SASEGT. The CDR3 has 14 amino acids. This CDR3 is CASSGPGWNSPLHF. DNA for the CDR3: TGTGCCAGCAGTGGTCCAGGTTGGAATTCACCCCTCCACTTT.

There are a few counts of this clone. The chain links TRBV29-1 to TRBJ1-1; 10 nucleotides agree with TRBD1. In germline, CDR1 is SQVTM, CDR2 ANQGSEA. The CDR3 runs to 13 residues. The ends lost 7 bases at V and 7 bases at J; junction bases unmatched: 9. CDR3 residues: CSGGDRGKGEAFF. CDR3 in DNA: TGCAGCGGGGGGGACAGGGGAAAGGGTGAAGCTTTCTTT. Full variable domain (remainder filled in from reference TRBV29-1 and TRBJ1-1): SAVISQKPSRDICQRGTSLTIQCQVDSQVTMMFWYRQQPGQSLTLIATANQGSEATYESGFVIDKFPISRPNLTFSTLTVSNMSPEDSSIYLCSGGDRGKGEAFFGQGTRLTVV.

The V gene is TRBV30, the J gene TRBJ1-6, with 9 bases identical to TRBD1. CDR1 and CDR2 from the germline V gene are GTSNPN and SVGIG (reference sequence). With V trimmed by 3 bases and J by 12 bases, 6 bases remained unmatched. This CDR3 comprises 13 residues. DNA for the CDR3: TGTGCCTGGAGGGCACAGGGGGCCCTACCCCTCCACTTT. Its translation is CAWRAQGALPLHF.

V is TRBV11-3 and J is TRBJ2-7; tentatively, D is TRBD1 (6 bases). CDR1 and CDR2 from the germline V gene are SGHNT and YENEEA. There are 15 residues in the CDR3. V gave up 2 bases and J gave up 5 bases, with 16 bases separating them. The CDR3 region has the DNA TGTGCCAGCAGCTTATTAAGGGGACAAGTCCACGAGCAGTACTTC. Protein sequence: CASSLLRGQVHEQYF.

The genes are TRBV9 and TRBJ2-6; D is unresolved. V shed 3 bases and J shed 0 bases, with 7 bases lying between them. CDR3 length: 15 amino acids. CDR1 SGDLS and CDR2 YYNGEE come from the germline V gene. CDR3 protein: CASSDLSSGANVLTF. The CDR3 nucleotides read TGTGCCAGCAGCGACCTTAGCTCTGGGGCCAACGTCCTGACTTTC. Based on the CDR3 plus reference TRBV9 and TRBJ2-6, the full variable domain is DSGVTQTPKHLITATGQRVTLRCSPRSGDLSVYWYQQSLDQGLQFLIQYYNGEERAKGNILERFSAQQFPDLHSELNLSSLELGDSALYFCASSDLSSGANVLTFGAGSRLTVL.

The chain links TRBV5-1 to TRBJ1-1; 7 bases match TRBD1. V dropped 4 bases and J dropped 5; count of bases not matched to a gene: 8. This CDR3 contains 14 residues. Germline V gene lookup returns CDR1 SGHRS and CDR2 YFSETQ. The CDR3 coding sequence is TGCGCCAGCAGCCGCGGGACAGATGCTACTGAAGCTTTCTTT. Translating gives CASSRGTDATEAFF.